The 10 T cell receptor beta chains listed next were all sequenced from one sample in a study of cytomegalovirus exposure and HLA in healthy donors. Sequencing used immunoSEQ multiplex PCR; TCRdb keeps in-frame clones, though not all of them. The sample lists over 100,000 clones; approximately 89% were seen once. Sequenced sample: PBMCs. Every receptor here comes from a woman aged 18 to 35 in good health and CMV-seronegative.

The gene calls are TRBV9 and TRBJ2-5; TRBD1 aligns across 8 bases. The ends lost 3 bases at V and 5 bases at J; junction bases unmatched: 12. This CDR3 contains 16 residues. Per germline, CDR1 SGDLS and CDR2 YYNGEE. CDR3 coding DNA: TGTGCCAGCAGCGATGAAGAACAGGGGGTTGGGGAGACCCAGTACTTC. Its translation: CASSDEEQGVGETQYF.

The chain couples TRBV6-6 to TRBJ2-7, with 9 bases aligning to TRBD2. From germline, CDR1 is MNHNY and CDR2 SVGAGI (reference sequence). V dropped 0 bases and J dropped 6; count of bases not matched to a gene: 6. The CDR3 extends over 15 amino acids. The CDR3 spells CASSYSELAGSEQYF. The CDR3 coding sequence is TGTGCCAGCAGTTACTCCGAGCTAGCGGGGTCCGAGCAGTACTTC.

A single count supports this clone. This chain joins TRBV9 and TRBJ1-1, with a possible D match to TRBD1 (5 bases). Looked up from germline, CDR1 is SGDLS and CDR2 is YYNGEE. This CDR3 spans 16 amino acids. V was pared by 4 bases and J by 3 bases, with 19 bases between. CDR3 loop: CASSPRGGYWDTEAFF. CDR3 nucleotide sequence: TGTGCCAGCAGCCCCCGCGGGGGGTATTGGGACACTGAAGCTTTCTTT.

The sample holds one count of this clone. The V call is TRBV5-1, the J call TRBJ1-1; 12 bases fit TRBD1. The CDR3 is made up of 15 amino acids. Trimming took 4 bases from V and 4 from J; bases not matched to a gene: 5. Germline V lookup: CDR1 SGHRS, CDR2 YFSETQ. The CDR3 region has the DNA TGCGCCAGCAGCGGGGACAGGGGGCAGAGCACTGAAGCTTTCTTT. This codes for CASSGDRGQSTEAFF. Complete variable domain (other parts from reference TRBV5-1 and TRBJ1-1): KAGVTQTPRYLIKTRGQQVTLSCSPISGHRSVSWYQQTPGQGLQFLFEYFSETQRNKGNFPGRFSGRQFSNSRSEMNVSTLELGDSALYLCASSGDRGQSTEAFFGQGTRLTVV.

The J gene is TRBJ1-1, the V gene TRBV4-2; D is ambiguous. This CDR3 comprises 15 residues. Germline loops: CDR1 LGHNA, CDR2 YNFKEQ. The V gene lost 4 bases and the J gene lost 5 bases, with 17 bases spanning the gap. The CDR3 nucleotides read TGTGCCAGCAGCCCTTCGGTTTTTGCGGAGACTGAAGCTTTCTTT. As protein: CASSPSVFAETEAFF.

CDR3: CASRPSPSGQGLYGYTF. The CDR3 DNA sequence: TGTGCCAGCAGACCCAGCCCCTCGGGACAGGGGTTGTATGGCTACACCTTC. The V gene is TRBV13, the J gene TRBJ1-2; TRBD1 agrees at 10 bases. The CDR3 contains 17 residues. CDR1 PRHDT and CDR2 FYEKMQ come from the germline V gene (reference sequence). V lost 6 bases to trimming and J lost 5 bases; unmatched junction nucleotides: 15.

V and J are TRBV5-1 and TRBJ2-7; TRBD1 is a possible D gene (6 bases). This CDR3 has 15 residues. CDR1 is SGHRS, CDR2 YFSETQ, per germline. The V end was cut by 2 bases, the J end by 5 bases, with 17 bases between. The CDR3 sequence is CASSLIEQGTHEQYF. DNA of the CDR3: TGCGCCAGCAGCTTAATTGAACAGGGCACGCACGAGCAGTACTTC.

The chain employs TRBV6-5 and TRBJ2-7; TRBD1 matches 7 bases. Germline CDR1 MNHEY, CDR2 SVGAGI. CDR3 length: 13 amino acids. V trimming: 5 bases; J trimming: 3 bases; junction bases outside the gene matches: 4. The CDR3 protein is CASSEGGSYEQYF. CDR3 in DNA: TGTGCCAGCAGTGAAGGGGGCAGCTACGAGCAGTACTTC.

V is TRBV27 and J is TRBJ1-1; the D gene is possibly TRBD1 (5 bases). Trimming took off 5 bases at V and 5 bases at J, with 12 bases between the two ends. Germline V gene lookup returns CDR1 MNHEY and CDR2 SMNVEV (reference sequence). The CDR3 spans 13 residues. In nucleotides, the CDR3 is TGTGCCAGCAGTCTCACTCAGGGTACTGAAGCTTTCTTT. Translating it yields CASSLTQGTEAFF.

This clone was recorded once. CDR3 coding DNA: TGTGCCAGCAGCCCTACGAGGCAGATCACAGATACGCAGTATTTT. Its protein product is CASSPTRQITDTQYF. This rearrangement joins TRBV27 to TRBJ2-3; D is ambiguous. V gave up 6 bases and J gave up 2 bases, with 15 bases separating them. Germline loops: CDR1 MNHEY, CDR2 SMNVEV (reference sequence). CDR3 length equals 15 residues.